One sample yielded the 26 T cell receptor beta chains listed below, sequenced in a study of CD8 T cells in ankylosing spondylitis. TCRdb redid the calling of the 5' RACE reads with MiXCR, one entry per CDR3 protein. This repertoire shows a few hundred thousand distinct CDR3 sequences, about 10% found once; its top ten account for 21%. What was sequenced was blood, either unsorted or a sorted T cell fraction (not recorded which). These TCRs come from a male donor with ankylosing spondylitis or in good health (not recorded which).

There are many counts of this clonotype. The chain uses TRBV6-5 and TRBJ2-7; 8 positions match TRBD2. V lost 2 bases to trimming and J lost 0 bases; unmatched junction nucleotides: 12. In germline, CDR1 is MNHEY, CDR2 SVGAGI. The CDR3 is made up of 18 amino acids. This CDR3 reads CASSYGGIGGGLSYEQYF. The CDR3 DNA follows: TGTGCCAGCAGTTACGGAGGAATCGGGGGGGGCCTCTCCTACGAGCAGTACTTC.

This clonotype was found a few times. The chain combines TRBV14 with TRBJ2-4; 7 nucleotides agree with TRBD2. With V trimmed by 4 bases and J by 10 bases, 4 bases remained unmatched. The CDR3 is 12 residues long. The germline V gene encodes CDR1 SGHDN and CDR2 FVKESK. The CDR3 sequence: CASSRGLGIQYF. In nucleotides, the CDR3 is TGTGCCAGCAGCCGAGGACTAGGGATTCAGTACTTC.

The rearrangement links TRBV12-3 or TRBV12-4 to TRBJ2-2; 10 nucleotides match TRBD2. This CDR3 has 18 amino acids. V lost 2 bases and J lost 0; bases outside the gene matches: 6. The CDR3 DNA reads TGTGCCAGCAGTTTATGGCGTCTAGCGGGGGCGAACACCGGGGAGCTGTTTTTT. The encoded protein is CASSLWRLAGANTGELFF.

The CDR3 region has the DNA TGTGCCAGCAGGGAAGGGTCTCACTATGGCTACACCTTC. Translating it yields CASREGSHYGYTF. This chain links TRBV12-3 or TRBV12-4 with TRBJ1-2; unclear D gene. The CDR3 extends over 13 amino acids. Trimming removed 6 bases at V and 3 bases at J, with 11 bases between.

There are many counts of this clonotype. The chain links TRBV5-1 to TRBJ1-6; 7 bases are a match to TRBD1. Trimming at V came to 5 bases and at J to 9 bases, leaving 8 bases not matched to a gene. Germline V gene data show CDR1 as SGHRS and CDR2 as YFSETQ. CDR3 length equals 14 residues. The CDR3 spells CASRVGTETSPLHF. Here the CDR3 DNA reads TGCGCCAGCAGGGTCGGGACAGAAACTTCACCCCTCCACTTT.

Only a few counts were recorded for this clonotype. The chain carries TRBV29-1 and TRBJ2-7, with 14 bases matching TRBD2. Trimming took 1 base from V and 2 from J; bases not matched to a gene: 4. Germline V gene sequence: CDR1 SQVTM, CDR2 ANQGSEA. This CDR3 comprises 16 residues. CDR3 residues: CSVEGTSGGSTYEQYF. The CDR3 DNA sequence: TGCAGCGTTGAAGGGACTAGCGGGGGGTCCACCTACGAGCAGTACTTC.

The gene calls are TRBV24-1 and TRBJ2-5; 9 nucleotides line up with TRBD1. With 5 bases clipped from V and 8 bases from J, the junction kept 14 bases outside the gene matches. The CDR3 covers 16 residues. The V gene's germline CDR1 is KGHDR and CDR2 SFDVKD. The CDR3 DNA reads as TGTGCCACCAGTGGAAAGGGGGACAGGGCCCCAGACACCCAGTACTTC. It specifies CATSGKGDRAPDTQYF.

This rearrangement joins TRBV12-3 or TRBV12-4 to TRBJ1-1, with 11 nucleotides matching TRBD1. The CDR3 extends over 14 amino acids. The ends lost 7 bases at V and 4 bases at J; junction bases unmatched: 5. The CDR3, as DNA: TGTGCCAGCAACACCGGGACAGGGGGCACTGAAGCTTTCTTT. This translates into CASNTGTGGTEAFF.

This clonotype was picked up many times. This chain links TRBV20-1 with TRBJ2-1; D not resolved. This CDR3 is 17 amino acids long. The ends were cut back, 0 bases at V and 3 bases at J, with 18 bases in the middle. Per the germline V gene, CDR1 is DFQATT and CDR2 is SNEGSKA (reference sequence). CDR3 coding DNA: TGCAGTGCTAGAGATCTACGGAAAGTTTCCCACTACAATGAGCAGTTCTTC. Amino acids: CSARDLRKVSHYNEQFF.

This clonotype showed up just a few times. The rearrangement uses TRBV15 and TRBJ2-1; TRBD2 agrees at 12 bases. Germline V CDR1 and CDR2: LNHNV, YYDKDF (reference sequence). Trimming at V came to 0 bases and at J to 7 bases, leaving 7 bases not matched to a gene. This CDR3 is 17 amino acids long. In DNA, the CDR3 is TGTGCCACCAGCAGAGAAGCTAGCGGGGGGGTTAGGAATGAGCAGTTCTTC. It encodes CATSREASGGVRNEQFF.

This clonotype was observed a handful of times. V gene TRBV12-3 or TRBV12-4 combines with J gene TRBJ1-1; 9 nucleotides align to TRBD1. Losses at the gene ends were 6 bases for V and 5 bases for J; bases not matched to a gene: 7. This CDR3 region has 14 residues. The CDR3 sequence: CASRPGTGRTEAFF. CDR3 nucleotides: TGTGCCAGCAGACCCGGGACAGGGAGGACTGAAGCTTTCTTT.

In its sample, this clonotype was seen a few times. The rearrangement links TRBV18 to TRBJ1-1, with a weak D call TRBD1 (6 bases). The CDR3 spans 14 residues. CDR1 is KGHSH, CDR2 LQKENI, per germline. V lost 2 bases and J lost 5, with 12 bases in between. CDR3 protein: CASSPSQGQTEAFF. DNA of the CDR3: TGTGCCAGCTCACCAAGTCAGGGGCAGACTGAAGCTTTCTTT.

This clonotype was counted at least ten times. The rearrangement joins TRBV5-1 to TRBJ2-4; D is ambiguous. V shed 0 bases and J shed 9 bases, with 16 bases lying between them. The CDR3 is 15 amino acids. Germline values: CDR1 SGHRS, CDR2 YFSETQ. CDR3 region: CASSLAQITGGIQYF. CDR3 DNA: TGCGCCAGCAGCTTGGCGCAGATCACGGGTGGCATTCAGTACTTC.

This clonotype was seen ten or more times. The genes are TRBV7-2 and TRBJ2-2; possible D gene TRBD2, 6 bases. CDR1 SGHTA and CDR2 FQGNSA come from the germline V gene. V gave up 0 bases and J gave up 3 bases, with 8 bases separating them. CDR3 length: 15 residues. CDR3 sequence reads: CASSLALADTGELFF. CDR3 nucleotide sequence: TGTGCCAGCAGCTTAGCACTAGCCGACACCGGGGAGCTGTTTTTT.

This clonotype was counted ten times or more. The V gene is TRBV7-9, the J gene TRBJ1-4; D is perhaps TRBD1 (6 bases). Germline CDR1 reads SEHNR; CDR2 reads FQNEAQ (reference sequence). Trimming pared 6 bases from V and 8 bases from J, leaving 16 bases between. The CDR3 loop spans 14 amino acids. The CDR3 sequence: CASSKGDLGEKLFF. As DNA, the CDR3 is TGTGCCAGCAGTAAGGGGGACCTCGGGGAAAAACTGTTTTTT.

This clonotype showed up many times. The chain combines TRBV11-2 with TRBJ1-1; D is undetermined. CDR1 and CDR2 (germline): SGHAT, FQNNGV. With 8 bases removed from V and 1 base from J, the gap between germline ends came to 11 bases. The CDR3 spans 13 residues. The CDR3 sequence: CASFWAGNTEAFF. Here the CDR3 DNA reads TGTGCCAGCTTCTGGGCAGGGAACACTGAAGCTTTCTTT.

The genes are TRBV5-5 and TRBJ2-1; tentatively, D is TRBD2 (6 bases). The CDR3 covers 15 residues. From germline, CDR1 is SGHKS and CDR2 YYEKEE (reference sequence). Between the trimmed V and J ends, which lost 1 base and 3 bases, there was a span of 11 bases. In nucleotides, the CDR3 is TGTGCCAGCAGCTTGTACGGGGGAGACTACAATGAGCAGTTCTTC. Translating gives CASSLYGGDYNEQFF.

This clonotype was detected many times. The V gene is TRBV5-1, the J gene TRBJ1-1; TRBD1 might be the D (6 bases). CDR1 is SGHRS and CDR2 is YFSETQ in the germline V gene. Trimming left V 5 bases short and J 0 bases short, with 11 bases between. The CDR3 spans 14 residues. The CDR3 spells CASRLQGMNTEAFF. The CDR3 DNA follows: TGCGCCAGCAGATTACAGGGAATGAACACTGAAGCTTTCTTT.

This clonotype was recorded a few times. The rearrangement joins TRBV28 to TRBJ2-5; 7 bases are a match to TRBD2. CDR1 MDHEN and CDR2 SYDVKM come from the germline V gene. This CDR3 is 13 amino acids long. V was pared by 8 bases and J by 1 base, with 4 bases of the junction left unmatched. CDR3 nucleotide sequence: TGTGCCAGCGGAGCGGGGCTCCAAGAGACCCAGTACTTC. Its protein is CASGAGLQETQYF.

This clonotype was seen repeatedly, ten times or more. The chain recombines TRBV4-1 with TRBJ2-5; TRBD1 matches at 7 bases. Germline CDR1 and CDR2: MGHRA and YSYEKL. The CDR3 spans 14 residues. The ends lost 3 bases at V and 1 base at J; junction bases unmatched: 2. The CDR3 DNA sequence: TGCGCCAGCAGCCAGGGACAGCCCCAAGAGACCCAGTACTTC. Amino acid sequence: CASSQGQPQETQYF.

This clonotype was observed a handful of times. The J gene is TRBJ2-5, the V gene TRBV5-6; 11 nucleotides agree with TRBD2. This CDR3 region has 15 residues. V lost 0 bases to trimming and J lost 2 bases; unmatched junction nucleotides: 0. Germline assignment: CDR1 SGHDT and CDR2 YYEEEE. The CDR3 here is CASSLVAGGQETQYF. The CDR3 DNA sequence: TGTGCCAGCAGCTTGGTAGCGGGGGGGCAAGAGACCCAGTACTTC.

A remark on this clonotype: With a much larger clone just one base away, this may be a read error. This rearrangement joins TRBV20-1 to TRBJ1-1; D is ambiguous. V was shortened by 5 bases and J by 2 bases, with 18 bases between the two germline ends. Germline V gene data show CDR1 as DFQATT and CDR2 as SNEGSKA (reference sequence). The length of the CDR3 is 15 residues. In DNA form, the CDR3 reads TGCAGTGCTCCTCGCGCCGGGCGGAGAAACACTGAAGCTTTCTTT. It specifies CSAPRAGRRNTEAFF.

In this sample, this clonotype turned up many times. The chain links TRBV7-3 to TRBJ2-5; TRBD1 is a possible D gene (6 bases). The germline gives CDR1 SGHTA, CDR2 FQGTGA. The CDR3 spans 18 residues. Trimming stripped 2 bases from V and 2 bases from J, with 21 bases between. CDR3 nucleotide sequence: TGTGCCAGCAGCTTAGGTTGGGCAGGGGACGTGGGTCAAGAGACCCAGTACTTC. This encodes CASSLGWAGDVGQETQYF. Complete variable domain (other parts from reference TRBV7-3 and TRBJ2-5): GAGVSQTPSNKVTEKGKYVELRCDPISGHTALYWYRQSLGQGPEFLIYFQGTGAADDSGLPNDRFFAVRPEGSVSTLKIQRTERGDSAVYLCASSLGWAGDVGQETQYFGPGTRLLVL.

Regarding this clonotype: This may stem from a read error, because a much larger clone lies one nucleotide away. The gene calls are TRBV3-1 and TRBJ2-3, with 7 bases identical to TRBD2. Trimming cost V 6 bases and J 13 bases; bases outside gene matches: 13. The CDR3 totals 13 residues. CDR1 is LGHDT, CDR2 YNNKEL, per germline (reference sequence). The CDR3 here is CASRSGGEAGEYF. The CDR3 region has the DNA TGTGCCAGCAGATCCGGCGGCGAGGCGGGGGAGTATTTT.

This clonotype turned up a few times. The chain combines TRBV19 with TRBJ1-5, with 7 bases lining up with TRBD1. Germline V gene data show CDR1 as LNHDA and CDR2 as SQIVND (reference sequence). CDR3 length: 17 residues. The junction had 14 bases not matched to a gene; V was cut back by 7 bases and J by 2 bases. CDR3 coding DNA: TGTGCCAGTAAGCGGTCAGGGGGGGGTGAGGGCAATCAGCCCCAGCATTTT. This encodes CASKRSGGGEGNQPQHF.

This clonotype came up many times. This chain links TRBV5-6 with TRBJ1-3, with a weak D call TRBD1 (5 bases). This CDR3 spans 16 amino acids. Germline V lookup: CDR1 SGHDT, CDR2 YYEEEE. V gave up 4 bases and J gave up 3 bases, with 17 bases separating them. Written as DNA, the CDR3 is TGTGCCAGCAGCCCGGGGGACGGAGACATTGGAAACACCATATATTTT. It yields the protein CASSPGDGDIGNTIYF. Variable domain in full (rest from reference TRBV5-6 and TRBJ1-3): DAGVTQSPTHLIKTRGQQVTLRCSPKSGHDTVSWYQQALGQGPQFIFQYYEEEERQRGNFPDRFSGHQFPNYSSELNVNALLLGDSALYLCASSPGDGDIGNTIYFGEGSWLTVV.